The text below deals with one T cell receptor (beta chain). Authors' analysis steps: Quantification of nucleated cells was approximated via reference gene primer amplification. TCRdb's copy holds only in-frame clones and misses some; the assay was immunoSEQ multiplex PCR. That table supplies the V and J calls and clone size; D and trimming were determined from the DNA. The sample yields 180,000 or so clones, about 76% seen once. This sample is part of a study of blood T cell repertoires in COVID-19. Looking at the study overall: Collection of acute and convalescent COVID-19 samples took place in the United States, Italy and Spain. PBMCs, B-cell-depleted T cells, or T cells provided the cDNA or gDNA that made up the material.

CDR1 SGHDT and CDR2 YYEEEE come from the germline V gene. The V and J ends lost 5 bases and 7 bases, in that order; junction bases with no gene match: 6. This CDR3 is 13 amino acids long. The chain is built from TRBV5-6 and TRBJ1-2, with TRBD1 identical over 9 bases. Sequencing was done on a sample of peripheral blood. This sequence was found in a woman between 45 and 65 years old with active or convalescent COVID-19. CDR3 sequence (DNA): TGTGCCAGCAGACGGGACAGGGATGGTGGCTACACCTTC. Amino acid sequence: CASRRDRDGGYTF. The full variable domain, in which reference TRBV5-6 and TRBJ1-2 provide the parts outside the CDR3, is DAGVTQSPTHLIKTRGQQVTLRCSPKSGHDTVSWYQQALGQGPQFIFQYYEEEERQRGNFPDRFSGHQFPNYSSELNVNALLLGDSALYLCASRRDRDGGYTFGSGTRLTVV.